This TCR beta chain was identified during a study of blood T cell repertoires in COVID-19. Study-wide background: Samples of COVID-19 (acute and convalescent) were obtained from the United States, Italy and Spain. In each case, the material was cDNA or gDNA derived from T cells, B-cell-depleted T cells, or PBMCs.

The CDR3 totals 16 residues. V shed 5 bases and J 1 base; nucleotides not matched to a gene: 10. The germline CDR1 and CDR2 sequences are SGHNT and YYREEE (reference sequence). In the original workflow: Estimates of nucleated cell counts were drawn from the amplification of reference gene primers. TCRdb keeps only in-frame clones here, not all; method: immunoSEQ multiplex PCR. Clonal size and the V and J genes are those of that table, whereas D and trimming came from the DNA. The table lists roughly 74,000 clones, 70% to 90% of them singletons. Sequenced sample: peripheral blood. This receptor was obtained from a man in his 70s with active or convalescent COVID-19. V and J are TRBV5-4 and TRBJ2-7, with TRBD1 matching over 9 bases. This CDR3 is CASRSRPGQGSYEQYF. The CDR3 region has the DNA TGTGCCAGCAGGTCCCGTCCAGGACAGGGGTCCTACGAGCAGTACTTC.